This record concerns one T cell receptor (beta chain) sequence. This entry comes from a study of blood T cell repertoires in COVID-19. Study summary: Both acute and convalescent COVID-19 samples were obtained from the United States, Italy and Spain. Sources were T cells, B-cell-depleted T cells, or PBMCs; the material itself was cDNA or gDNA.

As handled by the study authors: Reference gene primer amplification gave nucleated cell count estimates. Sequencing used immunoSEQ multiplex PCR; TCRdb keeps in-frame clones, though not all of them. V, J and clone size are those of that table, while D and trimming were read from the DNA. The table lists some 27,000 clones, 89% of them singletons. Germline assignment: CDR1 SGHAT and CDR2 FQNNGV. CDR3 size: 15 residues. With V trimmed by 5 bases and J by 4 bases, 8 bases remained unmatched. The rearrangement uses TRBV11-2 and TRBJ1-5, with 7 bases aligning to TRBD1. The sequenced sample consisted of peripheral blood. The sequence was collected from a human donor in a cohort sampled during active COVID-19. CDR3 region: CASSPTTGTNQPQHF. The CDR3 DNA reads as TGTGCCAGCAGCCCTACGACAGGGACTAATCAGCCCCAGCATTTT.